This entry lists 19 T cell receptor beta chains sequenced from one sample in a study of T cells in tuberculosis. The method was immunoSEQ multiplex PCR; TCRdb's version includes in-frame clones alone and lacks a portion of them. Of tens of thousands of clones detected, 75% to 90% appear once; the ten largest clones hold roughly 15%. Sequencing was carried out using PBMCs. These receptors all come from a donor aged 10-29 years with latent tuberculosis or without tuberculosis infection.

This clone was recorded only once. The chain couples TRBV13 to TRBJ1-1; no definite D call. Trimming removed 5 bases at V and 10 bases at J, with 20 bases between. This CDR3 is 14 amino acids long. CDR1 PRHDT and CDR2 FYEKMQ come from the germline V gene (reference sequence). As DNA, the CDR3 is TGTGCCAGCAGCCAAGTAACAGCTCGCCTTGGAGCTTTCTTT. This sequence encodes CASSQVTARLGAFF.

This clone was seen just once. The chain couples TRBV4-1 to TRBJ2-7; D unclear. The V gene lost 1 base and the J gene lost 4 bases, with 11 bases spanning the gap. This CDR3 has 14 residues. CDR1 MGHRA and CDR2 YSYEKL come from the germline V gene. The DNA for the CDR3 is TGCGCCAGCAGCCAAGGAGCGTCCTGGTACGAGCAGTACTTC. This encodes CASSQGASWYEQYF.

V gene TRBV5-1 combines with J gene TRBJ1-4; weak D call: TRBD1 (5 bases). The germline V gene has CDR1 SGHRS and CDR2 YFSETQ. There are 17 residues in the CDR3. V lost 4 bases, J lost 0 bases, and 16 bases lay in between. The CDR3 is CASSRNLQVATNEKLFF. CDR3 sequence (DNA): TGCGCCAGCAGCCGAAACCTACAGGTTGCAACTAATGAAAAACTGTTTTTT.

This clone was seen a single time. The gene calls are TRBV19 and TRBJ1-1; D may be TRBD1 (6 bases). The length of the CDR3 is 14 residues. Deletions cut 8 bases from V and 1 base from J, with 14 bases between. The germline V gene encodes CDR1 LNHDA and CDR2 SQIVND (reference sequence). DNA for the CDR3: TGTGCCAGTGCCAGCCAGGGGTCGAACACTGAAGCTTTCTTT. Amino acids: CASASQGSNTEAFF.

This chain uses TRBV5-1 with TRBJ2-7; no reliable D call. From germline, CDR1 is SGHRS and CDR2 YFSETQ. The CDR3 length is 15 residues. Trimming removed 1 base from V and 2 bases from J, with 13 bases in between. CDR3 sequence: CASSLTIDQTYEQYF. The CDR3 DNA sequence: TGCGCCAGCAGCTTGACAATCGATCAGACCTACGAGCAGTACTTC.

The chain employs TRBV6-5 and TRBJ1-2, with a weak D call TRBD1 (5 bases). V lost 2 bases, J lost 4 bases, and 11 bases lay in between. This CDR3 has 14 amino acids. Per the germline V gene, CDR1 is MNHEY and CDR2 is SVGAGI. The CDR3 region has the DNA TGTGCCAGCAGTTACAGCGGGGGGGGCTATGGCTACACCTTC. Translated: CASSYSGGGYGYTF.

This rearrangement joins TRBV29-1 to TRBJ2-5; the match to TRBD2 covers 9 bases. Germline CDR1 SQVTM, CDR2 ANQGSEA. V lost 7 bases to trimming and J lost 5 bases; unmatched junction nucleotides: 11. The CDR3 is 14 residues long. CDR3 residues: CSARQGGGAETQYF. CDR3 nucleotides: TGCAGCGCCAGACAGGGCGGGGGGGCTGAGACCCAGTACTTC.

This sequence joins TRBV30 and TRBJ2-7; D possibly corresponds to TRBD2 (5 bases). The V gene lost 3 bases and the J gene lost 7 bases, with 10 bases spanning the gap. The CDR3 extends over 11 amino acids. Germline V CDR1 and CDR2: GTSNPN, SVGIG (reference sequence). For the CDR3, the DNA is TGTGCCTGGAGGCGCTCGGGGGAGCAGTACTTC. This codes for CAWRRSGEQYF.

This clone was seen more than once but under ten times. The chain carries TRBV13 and TRBJ1-1; 7 bases match TRBD1. The CDR3 loop spans 15 amino acids. In germline, CDR1 is PRHDT, CDR2 FYEKMQ (reference sequence). V shed 3 bases, J shed 0 bases, and the junction held 4 bases outside the gene matches. In DNA form, the CDR3 reads TGTGCCAGCAGCTTGGCGGGACAGATGAACACTGAAGCTTTCTTT. Encoded protein: CASSLAGQMNTEAFF. Full variable domain (outside the CDR3, taken from reference TRBV13 and TRBJ1-1): AAGVIQSPRHLIKEKRETATLKCYPIPRHDTVYWYQQGPGQDPQFLISFYEKMQSDKGSIPDRFSAQQFSDYHSELNMSSLELGDSALYFCASSLAGQMNTEAFFGQGTRLTVV.

V and J are TRBV4-1 and TRBJ2-1; 10 bases are a match to TRBD2. Looked up from germline, CDR1 is MGHRA and CDR2 is YSYEKL. The J segment lost 8 bases and the V segment lost 4 bases, leaving 8 bases of the junction unmatched. The CDR3 totals 15 residues. In nucleotides, the CDR3 is TGCGCCAGCAGCCGACTCGGACTAGCGGCCGATGAGCAGTTCTTC. It encodes CASSRLGLAADEQFF.

The chain joins TRBV5-1 to TRBJ1-3, with D tentatively TRBD1 (6 bases). CDR3 size: 15 residues. Germline V gene lookup returns CDR1 SGHRS and CDR2 YFSETQ. The ends were cut back, 5 bases at V and 0 bases at J, with 12 bases in the middle. The chain's CDR3 is CASSEDSVSGNTIYF. Here the CDR3 DNA reads TGCGCCAGCAGTGAGGACAGTGTCTCTGGAAACACCATATATTTT. The whole variable domain, remainder taken from reference TRBV5-1 and TRBJ1-3, is KAGVTQTPRYLIKTRGQQVTLSCSPISGHRSVSWYQQTPGQGLQFLFEYFSETQRNKGNFPGRFSGRQFSNSRSEMNVSTLELGDSALYLCASSEDSVSGNTIYFGEGSWLTVV.

This clone was recorded only once. The rearrangement uses TRBV11-2 and TRBJ2-5; TRBD2 agrees at 8 bases. This CDR3 is built from 16 residues. CDR1 SGHAT and CDR2 FQNNGV come from the germline V gene. V lost 1 base to trimming and J lost 0 bases; unmatched junction nucleotides: 4. The CDR3 DNA reads as TGTGCCAGCAGCTTAGGATTAGCGGGGTACCAAGAGACCCAGTACTTC. It translates to CASSLGLAGYQETQYF.

The V gene is TRBV14, the J gene TRBJ2-7, with D perhaps matching TRBD2 (5 bases). V was cut by 0 bases and J by 1 base, with 19 bases left in between. CDR3 size: 18 residues. Germline lookup yields CDR1 SGHDN and CDR2 FVKESK. The CDR3 DNA follows: TGTGCCAGCAGCCAAGACGAGGGATTTGCAACGCAATCCTACGAGCAGTACTTC. This gives the protein CASSQDEGFATQSYEQYF.

This clone showed up just a few times. This chain joins TRBV10-2 and TRBJ1-5; possibly TRBD1 for D (5 bases). This CDR3 region has 15 residues. The V gene's germline CDR1 is WSHSY and CDR2 SAAADI. Trimming left V 3 bases short and J 0 bases short, with 9 bases between. The CDR3 reads CASSESGGSNQPQHF. The CDR3 nucleotides are TGCGCCAGCAGTGAATCGGGGGGTAGCAATCAGCCCCAGCATTTT.

The V and J genes are TRBV2 and TRBJ2-7; unclear D gene. The germline gives CDR1 SNHLY, CDR2 FYNNEI. The CDR3 runs 13 residues. The V gene lost 1 base and the J gene lost 6 bases, with 10 bases spanning the gap. The CDR3 protein is CASSEVVLSEQYF. The CDR3 DNA follows: TGTGCCAGCAGTGAAGTGGTTTTGAGCGAGCAGTACTTC.

V and J are TRBV7-3 and TRBJ2-2; D perhaps matches TRBD1 (5 bases). V lost 1 base and J lost 4, with 10 bases in between. Germline loops: CDR1 SGHTA, CDR2 FQGTGA. This CDR3 contains 15 residues. DNA for the CDR3: TGTGCCAGCAGCTTAAGGGGCTCTCCCACCGGGGAGCTGTTTTTT. It translates to CASSLRGSPTGELFF.

The V call is TRBV7-8, the J call TRBJ1-2, with 7 positions matching TRBD1. Germline assignment: CDR1 SGHVS and CDR2 FQNEAQ. This CDR3 is 15 amino acids long. Losses at the gene ends were 1 base for V and 8 bases for J; bases not matched to a gene: 10. CDR3 in amino acids: CASSLDQDRPLGYTF. DNA for the CDR3: TGTGCCAGCAGCTTAGACCAGGACAGGCCTCTCGGCTACACCTTC. The full variable domain, rest sourced from reference TRBV7-8 and TRBJ1-2, is GAGVSQSPRYKVAKRGQDVALRCDPISGHVSLFWYQQALGQGPEFLTYFQNEAQLDKSGLPSDRFFAERPEGSVSTLKIQRTQQEDSAVYLCASSLDQDRPLGYTFGSGTRLTVV.

V usage is TRBV30 and J usage is TRBJ1-1, with TRBD1 identical over 8 bases. There are 16 residues in the CDR3. With V trimmed by 2 bases and J by 5 bases, 13 bases remained unmatched. Germline CDR1 reads GTSNPN; CDR2 reads SVGIG (reference sequence). The CDR3 loop reads CAWSPGTGGVDTEAFF. DNA of the CDR3: TGTGCCTGGAGTCCCGGGACAGGAGGGGTAGATACTGAAGCTTTCTTT. The complete variable domain, with remaining parts taken from reference TRBV30 and TRBJ1-1, reads SQTIHQWPATLVQPVGSPLSLECTVEGTSNPNLYWYRQAAGRGLQLLFYSVGIGQISSEVPQNLSASRPQDRQFILSSKKLLLSDSGFYLCAWSPGTGGVDTEAFFGQGTRLTVV.

The chain links TRBV5-1 to TRBJ1-4; D not certain. The CDR3 totals 9 residues. Germline values: CDR1 SGHRS, CDR2 YFSETQ. The chain's CDR3 is CVNVGKLFF. Written as DNA, the CDR3 is TGCGTAAACGTCGGGAAACTGTTTTTT. Full variable domain (rest looked up from reference TRBV5-1 and TRBJ1-4): KAGVTQTPRYLIKTRGQQVTLSCSPISGHRSVSWYQQTPGQGLQFLFEYFSETQRNKGNFPGRFSGRQFSNSRSEMNVSTLELGDSALYLCVNVGKLFFGSGTQLSVL.